Listed here are 18 T cell receptor beta chains from one sample, sequenced in a study of tumor-infiltrating lymphocytes in oesophageal squamous cell carcinoma. TCRdb fed the PCR reads into MiXCR, producing one record per CDR3 protein. The sample has around 6,200 distinct CDR3 sequences, 12% to 15% seen once; the top ten hold approximately 23%. Sample: normal esophageal tissue next to the tumor. The receptors shown here come from a male donor with esophageal squamous cell carcinoma.

This clonotype was seen many times. The rearrangement joins TRBV3-1 to TRBJ2-4; 8 bases align to TRBD2. Germline V gene sequence: CDR1 LGHDT, CDR2 YNNKEL (reference sequence). V was pared by 4 bases and J by 3 bases, with 2 bases of the junction left unmatched. The CDR3 has 14 residues. For the CDR3, the DNA is TGTGCCAGCAGCCCGAGCGGGGGCAAAAACATTCAGTACTTC. This encodes CASSPSGGKNIQYF. Variable domain in full (rest from reference TRBV3-1 and TRBJ2-4): DTAVSQTPKYLVTQMGNDKSIKCEQNLGHDTMYWYKQDSKKFLKIMFSYNNKELIINETVPNRFSPKSPDKAHLNLHINSLELGDSAVYFCASSPSGGKNIQYFGAGTRLSVL.

This clonotype was observed many times. A much larger clonotype is one base distant, so this may be a read error. V gene TRBV12-3 or TRBV12-4 combines with J gene TRBJ2-7; 9 bases are a match to TRBD2. V was clipped by 4 bases and J by 7 bases; unmatched bases: 14. The CDR3 is made up of 16 amino acids. This CDR3 is CASSWGSGGVGNEQYF. The CDR3 bases are TGTGCCAGCAGTTGGGGTAGCGGGGGCGTGGGCAATGAGCAGTACTTC.

This clonotype is labeled medium-sized. The CDR3 protein is CASSLDGGPQETQYF. The CDR3 bases are TGTGCCAGCAGCTTAGACGGGGGCCCTCAAGAGACCCAGTACTTC. The chain couples TRBV7-2 to TRBJ2-5; the D call may be TRBD1 or TRBD2 (6 bases each). V was pared by 1 base and J by 2 bases, with 11 bases between. This CDR3 comprises 15 residues. CDR1 is SGHTA, CDR2 FQGNSA, per germline.

At least ten counts were recorded for this clonotype. The rearrangement joins TRBV19 to TRBJ1-4; no reliable D call. Looked up from germline, CDR1 is LNHDA and CDR2 is SQIVND (reference sequence). The CDR3 sequence is 15 residues long. V lost 5 bases to trimming and J lost 4 bases, with 14 bases between them. CDR3 nucleotide sequence: TGTGCCAGTAGTTTTGGTGGCGGAGGTAATGAAAAACTGTTTTTT. Amino acid sequence: CASSFGGGGNEKLFF.

In regard to this clonotype: No conserved phenylalanine or tryptophan is present at the end of the CDR3, so a read error is the likely explanation. No DNA is shown, since the ends of the CDR3 on it are uncertain; the CDR3 is the one TCRdb lists. The chain is built from TRBV7-5 and TRBJ2-5. TRBV7-5 is designated a pseudogene. The CDR3 length is 8 residues, termini included. The chain's CDR3 is CISVPEAA.

This clonotype was observed many times. One base away lies a much larger clone, so this may be a sequencing read error. The rearrangement uses TRBV7-2 and TRBJ2-5; 11 bases fit TRBD2. The CDR3 runs 15 residues. V lost 4 bases and J lost 11; bases outside the gene matches: 12. Germline V gene lookup returns CDR1 SGHTA and CDR2 FQGNSA. The CDR3 DNA follows: TGTGCCAGCAGCTCTCTAGCGGGGGGCTTCAATGAGCAGTACTTC. Translation gives CASSSLAGGFNEQYF.

Worth noting for this clonotype: One base away lies a much larger clone, so this may be a sequencing read error. This chain connects TRBV7-2 to TRBJ2-5; 10 nucleotides align to TRBD2. This CDR3 contains 16 residues. Germline CDR1 and CDR2: SGHTA and FQGNSA. Germline trimming cut 6 bases from V and 11 bases from J; bases unmatched to any gene: 18. CDR3 sequence (DNA): TGTGCCAGCAGACCCTCGAGCGGGGGGGCCGGAAATGAGCAGTACTTC. It translates to CASRPSSGGAGNEQYF.

In its sample, this clonotype ranks as medium-sized. The J gene is TRBJ1-2, the V gene TRBV7-2, with 7 nucleotides matching TRBD1. The trim removed 1 base at V and 6 bases at J, leaving 8 bases unmatched. CDR3 length: 15 residues. Germline-derived CDR1 and CDR2 are SGHTA and FQGNSA. CDR3 loop: CASSLVGGGRDGYTF. Here the CDR3 DNA reads TGTGCCAGCAGCTTAGTGGGAGGGGGCCGGGATGGCTACACCTTC.

This clonotype was detected ten times or more. The chain employs TRBV20-1 and TRBJ2-1; TRBD2 matches 8 bases. Trimming removed 3 bases from V and 2 bases from J; junction bases left unmatched: 3. The CDR3 consists of 14 residues. Germline lookup yields CDR1 DFQATT and CDR2 SNEGSKA (reference sequence). The CDR3 DNA reads as TGCAGTGCTAGGCGGGGGGCCGCCTACAATGAGCAGTTCTTC. Protein: CSARRGAAYNEQFF.

This clonotype was seen repeatedly, ten times or more. Here the CDR3 DNA reads TGTGCCAGCAGTCTGAGGACAGCCTACTATGGCTACACCTTC. Amino acids: CASSLRTAYYGYTF. This chain uses TRBV6-1 with TRBJ1-2, with D possibly TRBD1 on 6 matching bases. Germline CDR1 MNHNS, CDR2 SASEGT. The CDR3 covers 14 residues. V gave up 5 bases and J gave up 3 bases, with 13 bases separating them.

This clonotype has at least ten counts. The chain has TRBV4-1 and TRBJ2-5; 11 bases agree with TRBD2. CDR1 and CDR2 (germline): MGHRA, YSYEKL. This CDR3 region has 19 residues. The V segment lost 1 base and the J segment 5 bases; nucleotides outside the gene matches: 15. This CDR3 is CASSQVKLAGGTRGETQYF. The CDR3 nucleotides read TGCGCCAGCAGCCAAGTCAAATTAGCGGGGGGGACAAGGGGGGAGACCCAGTACTTC.

Regarding this clonotype: Given the absence of the conserved phenylalanine or tryptophan at the CDR3 end, a read error is likely. Because the CDR3's place on the DNA is in doubt, the DNA is left out and the CDR3 is given as listed by TCRdb. V gene TRBV7-2 combines with J gene TRBJ2-7; the table gives TRBD2 as D, unverified against the DNA. The CDR3 is 13 residues long, counting both termini. Germline V lookup: CDR1 SGHTA, CDR2 FQGNSA. CDR3 in amino acids: CASSGSYEQYFGS.

Relative to its sample, this clonotype is medium-sized (0.01 to 0.1%). A junction end diverges from the germline sequence, so it may reflect a read error. V usage is TRBV27 and J usage is TRBJ2-1; 7 bases match TRBD1. This CDR3 has 15 amino acids. Germline lookup yields CDR1 MNHEY and CDR2 SMNVEV (reference sequence). The CDR3 is CASSISGTDPHEQFF. CDR3 sequence (DNA): TGTGCCAGCAGTATATCCGGGACAGATCCCCATGAGCAGTTCTTC.

The chain combines TRBV5-1 with TRBJ2-3, with D unclear. CDR1 and CDR2 from the germline V gene are SGHRS and YFSETQ. Trimming removed 4 bases at V and 4 bases at J, with 7 bases between. The CDR3 totals 12 residues. The CDR3 protein is CASSQSADTQYF. The CDR3 DNA reads as TGCGCCAGCAGCCAGAGCGCAGATACGCAGTATTTT.

This clonotype was counted at least ten times. J is TRBJ2-4 and V is TRBV25-1; 9 bases match TRBD2. The CDR3 has 17 amino acids. The ends lost 1 base at V and 4 bases at J; junction bases unmatched: 8. CDR1 is MGHDK, CDR2 SYGVNS, per germline. The CDR3 region is CASSESVTSGQKNIQYF. CDR3 nucleotide sequence: TGTGCCAGCAGTGAATCGGTTACTAGCGGGCAAAAAAACATTCAGTACTTC.

The chain has TRBV4-2 and TRBJ2-7, with TRBD2 matching 7 bases. The DNA end lines up better with TRBJ2-1; the J call may be wrong. This CDR3 is 15 amino acids long. Germline CDR1 LGHNA, CDR2 YNFKEQ. This CDR3 is CASSARDYQYNEQFF. In nucleotides, the CDR3 is TGTGCCAGCAGCGCCCGGGACTACCAATACAATGAGCAGTTCTTC.

There are many counts of this clonotype. The V and J genes are TRBV19 and TRBJ2-3; 9 bases agree with TRBD2. CDR1 and CDR2 from the germline V gene are LNHDA and SQIVND (reference sequence). CDR3 size: 15 residues. Germline trimming cut 5 bases from V and 5 bases from J; bases unmatched to any gene: 8. CDR3 region: CASSVGTSSLDTQYF. CDR3 coding DNA: TGTGCCAGTAGTGTCGGGACTAGCAGTCTAGATACGCAGTATTTT. Combining the CDR3 with reference TRBV19 and TRBJ2-3 gives the whole variable domain DGGITQSPKYLFRKEGQNVTLSCEQNLNHDAMYWYRQDPGQGLRLIYYSQIVNDFQKGDIAEGYSVSREKKESFPLTVTSAQKNPTAFYLCASSVGTSSLDTQYFGPGTRLTVL.

The chain links TRBV27 to TRBJ2-3; TRBD2 is a possible D gene (5 bases). The germline V gene has CDR1 MNHEY and CDR2 SMNVEV (reference sequence). The CDR3 length is 16 residues. Trimming left V 4 bases short and J 14 bases short, with 28 bases between. This CDR3 reads CASSSLGAHNTGELYF. The CDR3 bases are TGTGCCAGCAGTTCGCTGGGTGCCCATAACACCGGGGAGCTGTATTTT.